The T cell receptor beta chain described here comes from a study of T cells in Graves' hyperthyroidism and ophthalmopathy. There are many counts of this clonotype. Its antigen remains unidentified. Study outcomes and limitations: Through a model of 13 V-J features, ophthalmopathy was separated from stable hyperthyroidism.

Disease duration under 2 months; hyperthyroidism patients were aged 18 to 65. Amplified regions were TCR beta CDR3 sequences from RNA transcripts. The TCR CDR3 was amplified in a first-round RT-PCR using the HTBI primer set. Via MiXCR, TCRdb re-called the multiplex PCR reads, giving one row per CDR3 protein. The repertoire includes a few hundred thousand distinct CDR3 sequences, less than 20% of them detected once, and around 14% sits in the top ten. Trimming took off 0 bases at V and 5 bases at J, with 15 bases between the two ends. This CDR3 is built from 15 residues. Per the germline V gene, CDR1 is SGHRS and CDR2 is YFSETQ.

The sequencing input was blood. The V gene is TRBV5-1, the J gene TRBJ2-7; no clear D. The TCR was taken from a woman aged 18 to 35 with Graves' hyperthyroidism. The CDR3 sequence is CASSLVSGKLNEQYF. CDR3 in DNA: TGCGCCAGCAGCTTGGTGTCGGGTAAGCTCAACGAGCAGTACTTC.